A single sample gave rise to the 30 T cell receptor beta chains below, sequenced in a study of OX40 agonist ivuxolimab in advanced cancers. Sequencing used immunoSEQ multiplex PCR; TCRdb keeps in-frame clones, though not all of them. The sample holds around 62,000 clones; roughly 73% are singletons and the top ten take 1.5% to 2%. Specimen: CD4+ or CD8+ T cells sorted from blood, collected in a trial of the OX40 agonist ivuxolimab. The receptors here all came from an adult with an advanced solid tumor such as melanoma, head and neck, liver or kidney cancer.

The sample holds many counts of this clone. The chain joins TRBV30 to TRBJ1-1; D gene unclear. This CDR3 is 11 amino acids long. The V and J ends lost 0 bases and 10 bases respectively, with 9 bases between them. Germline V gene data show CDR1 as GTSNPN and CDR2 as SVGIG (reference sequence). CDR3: CAWSVNSGAFF. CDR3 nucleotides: TGTGCCTGGAGTGTAAACAGTGGAGCTTTCTTT.

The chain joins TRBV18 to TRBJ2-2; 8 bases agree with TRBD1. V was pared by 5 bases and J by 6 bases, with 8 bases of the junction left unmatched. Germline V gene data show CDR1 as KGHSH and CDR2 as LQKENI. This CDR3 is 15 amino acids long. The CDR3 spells CASSSTGGMAGELFF. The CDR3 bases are TGTGCCAGCTCATCAACAGGGGGAATGGCCGGGGAGCTGTTTTTT.

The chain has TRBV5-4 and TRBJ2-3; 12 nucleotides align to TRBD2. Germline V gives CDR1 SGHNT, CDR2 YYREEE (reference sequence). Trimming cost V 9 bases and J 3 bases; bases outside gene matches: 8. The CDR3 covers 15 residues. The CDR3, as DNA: TGTGCCACCCTAGCGGGAGGGGATACTACAGATACGCAGTATTTT. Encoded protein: CATLAGGDTTDTQYF.

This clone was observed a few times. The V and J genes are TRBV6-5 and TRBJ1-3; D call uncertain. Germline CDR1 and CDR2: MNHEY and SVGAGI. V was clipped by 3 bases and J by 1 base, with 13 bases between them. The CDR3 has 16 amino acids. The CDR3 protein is CASSYTPEGSGNTIYF. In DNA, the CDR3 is TGTGCCAGCAGTTATACACCCGAGGGATCTGGAAACACCATATATTTT.

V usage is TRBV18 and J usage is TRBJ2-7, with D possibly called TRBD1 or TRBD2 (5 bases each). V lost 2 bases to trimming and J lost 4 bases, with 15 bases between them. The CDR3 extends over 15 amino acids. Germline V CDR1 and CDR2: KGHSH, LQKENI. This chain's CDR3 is CASSPREHEGYEQYF. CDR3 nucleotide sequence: TGTGCCAGCTCACCAAGGGAACATGAGGGGTACGAGCAGTACTTC.

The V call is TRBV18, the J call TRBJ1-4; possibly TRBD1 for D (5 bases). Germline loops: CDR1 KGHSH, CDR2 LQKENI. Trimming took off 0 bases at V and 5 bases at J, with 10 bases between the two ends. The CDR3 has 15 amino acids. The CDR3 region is CASSPPGALNEKLFF. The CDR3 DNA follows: TGTGCCAGCTCACCACCTGGGGCTTTGAATGAAAAACTGTTTTTT.

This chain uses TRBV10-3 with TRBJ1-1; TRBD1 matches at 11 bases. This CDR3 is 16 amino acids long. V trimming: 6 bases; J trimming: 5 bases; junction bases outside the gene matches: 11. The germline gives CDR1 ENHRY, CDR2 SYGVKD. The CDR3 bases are TGTGCCATCAGCCCGCCGGGACAGGGGGAGGGTACTGAAGCTTTCTTT. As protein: CAISPPGQGEGTEAFF.

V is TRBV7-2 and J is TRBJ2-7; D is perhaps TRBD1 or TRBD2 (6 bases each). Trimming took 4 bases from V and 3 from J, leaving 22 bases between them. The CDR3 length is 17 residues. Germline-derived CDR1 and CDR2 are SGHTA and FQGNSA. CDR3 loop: CASSSFPGAHPNYEQYF. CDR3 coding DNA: TGTGCCAGCAGCTCCTTCCCGGGGGCGCACCCCAACTACGAGCAGTACTTC.

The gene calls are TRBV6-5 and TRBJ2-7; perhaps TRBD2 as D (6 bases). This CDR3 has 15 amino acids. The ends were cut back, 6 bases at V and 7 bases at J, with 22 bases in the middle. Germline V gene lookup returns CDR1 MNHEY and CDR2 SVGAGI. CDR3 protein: CASRVTPTGVLEQYF. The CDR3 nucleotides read TGTGCCAGCAGAGTTACACCGACGGGGGTTCTGGAGCAGTACTTC.

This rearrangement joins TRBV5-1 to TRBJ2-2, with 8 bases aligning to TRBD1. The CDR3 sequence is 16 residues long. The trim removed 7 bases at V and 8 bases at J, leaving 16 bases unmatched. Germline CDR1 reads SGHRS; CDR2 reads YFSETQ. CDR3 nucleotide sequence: TGCGCCAGCGGGAGCCGGACAGGGCTTCCTGAGGGGGAGCTGTTTTTT. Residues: CASGSRTGLPEGELFF.

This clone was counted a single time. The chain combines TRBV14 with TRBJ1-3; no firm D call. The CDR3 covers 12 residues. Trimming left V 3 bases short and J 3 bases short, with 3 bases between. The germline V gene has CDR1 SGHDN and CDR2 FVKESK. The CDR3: CASSHVGNTIYF. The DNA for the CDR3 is TGTGCCAGCAGCCATGTTGGAAACACCATATATTTT.

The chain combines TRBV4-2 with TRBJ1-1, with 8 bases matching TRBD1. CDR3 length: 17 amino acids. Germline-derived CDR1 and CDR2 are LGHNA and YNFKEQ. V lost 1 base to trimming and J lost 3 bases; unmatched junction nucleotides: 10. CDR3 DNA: TGTGCCAGCAGCCAAGTCCTCCAGGGGGCAGGAGACACTGAAGCTTTCTTT. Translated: CASSQVLQGAGDTEAFF.

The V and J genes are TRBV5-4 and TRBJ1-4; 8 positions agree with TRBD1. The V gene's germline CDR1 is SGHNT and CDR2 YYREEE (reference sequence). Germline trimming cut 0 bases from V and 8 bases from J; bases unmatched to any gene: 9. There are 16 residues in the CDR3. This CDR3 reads CASSLALAGGGEKLFF. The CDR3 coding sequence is TGTGCCAGCAGCTTGGCATTGGCAGGGGGCGGAGAAAAACTGTTTTTT.

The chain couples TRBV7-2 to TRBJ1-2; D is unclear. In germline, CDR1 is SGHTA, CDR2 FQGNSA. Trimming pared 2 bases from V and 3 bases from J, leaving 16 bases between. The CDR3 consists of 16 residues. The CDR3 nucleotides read TGTGCCAGCAGCTTAACGCCAGACGCCCTTTACTATGGCTACACCTTC. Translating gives CASSLTPDALYYGYTF.

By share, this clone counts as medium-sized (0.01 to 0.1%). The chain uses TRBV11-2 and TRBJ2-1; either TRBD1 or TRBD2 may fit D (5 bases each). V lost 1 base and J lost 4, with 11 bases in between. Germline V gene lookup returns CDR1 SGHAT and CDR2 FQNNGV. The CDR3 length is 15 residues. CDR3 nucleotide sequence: TGTGCCAGCAGCTTAGTAATGGGGGTATACAATGAGCAGTTCTTC. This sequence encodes CASSLVMGVYNEQFF.

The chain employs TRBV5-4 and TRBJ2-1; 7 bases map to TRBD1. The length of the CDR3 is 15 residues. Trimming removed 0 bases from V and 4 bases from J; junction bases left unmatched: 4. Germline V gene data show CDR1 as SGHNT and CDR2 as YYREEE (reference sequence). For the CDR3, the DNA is TGTGCCAGCAGCTTGGGGACAGGACAATACAATGAGCAGTTCTTC. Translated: CASSLGTGQYNEQFF.

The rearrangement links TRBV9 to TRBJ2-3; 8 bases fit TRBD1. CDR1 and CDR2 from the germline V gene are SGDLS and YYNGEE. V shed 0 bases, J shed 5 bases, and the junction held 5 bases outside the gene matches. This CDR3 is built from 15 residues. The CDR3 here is CASSVGLQGGDTQYF. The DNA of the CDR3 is TGTGCCAGCAGCGTAGGACTACAGGGGGGAGATACGCAGTATTTT. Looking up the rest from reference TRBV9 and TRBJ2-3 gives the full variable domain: DSGVTQTPKHLITATGQRVTLRCSPRSGDLSVYWYQQSLDQGLQFLIQYYNGEERAKGNILERFSAQQFPDLHSELNLSSLELGDSALYFCASSVGLQGGDTQYFGPGTRLTVL.

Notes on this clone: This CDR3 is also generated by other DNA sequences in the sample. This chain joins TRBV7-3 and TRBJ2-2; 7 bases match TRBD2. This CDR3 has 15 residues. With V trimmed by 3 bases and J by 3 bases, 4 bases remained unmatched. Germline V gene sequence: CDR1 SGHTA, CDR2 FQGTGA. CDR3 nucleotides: TGTGCCAGCAGCTTCTTGGCGGGAGACACCGGGGAGCTGTTTTTT. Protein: CASSFLAGDTGELFF.

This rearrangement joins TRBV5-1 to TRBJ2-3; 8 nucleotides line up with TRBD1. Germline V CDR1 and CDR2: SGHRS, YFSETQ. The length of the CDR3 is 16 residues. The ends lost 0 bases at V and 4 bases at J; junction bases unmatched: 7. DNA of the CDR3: TGCGCCAGCAGCTTGGCCGGACAGGGTGGCGCAGATACGCAGTATTTT. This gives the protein CASSLAGQGGADTQYF.

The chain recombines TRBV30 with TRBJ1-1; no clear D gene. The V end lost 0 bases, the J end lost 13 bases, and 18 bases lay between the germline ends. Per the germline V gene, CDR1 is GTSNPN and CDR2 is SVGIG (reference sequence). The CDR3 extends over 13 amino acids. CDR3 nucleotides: TGTGCCTGGAGTGTACAAGGGCTCAATGGAGGTTTCTTT. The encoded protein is CAWSVQGLNGGFF.

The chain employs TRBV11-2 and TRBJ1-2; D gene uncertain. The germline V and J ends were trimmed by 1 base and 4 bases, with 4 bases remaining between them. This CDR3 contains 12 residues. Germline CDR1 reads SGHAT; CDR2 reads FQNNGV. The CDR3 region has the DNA TGTGCCAGCAGCTTAGGGTTCTATGGCTACACCTTC. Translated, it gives CASSLGFYGYTF.

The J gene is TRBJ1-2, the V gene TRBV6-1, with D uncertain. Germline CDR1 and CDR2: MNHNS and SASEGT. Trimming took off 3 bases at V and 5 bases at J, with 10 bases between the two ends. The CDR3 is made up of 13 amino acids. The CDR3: CASSDREKYGYTF. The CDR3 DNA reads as TGTGCCAGCAGTGATCGGGAGAAGTATGGCTACACCTTC.

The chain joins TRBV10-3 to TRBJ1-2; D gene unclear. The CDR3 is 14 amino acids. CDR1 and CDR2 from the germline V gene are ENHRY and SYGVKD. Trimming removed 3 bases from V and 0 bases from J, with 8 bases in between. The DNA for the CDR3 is TGTGCCATCAGTGACGGGAGGGCTAACTATGGCTACACCTTC. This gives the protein CAISDGRANYGYTF.

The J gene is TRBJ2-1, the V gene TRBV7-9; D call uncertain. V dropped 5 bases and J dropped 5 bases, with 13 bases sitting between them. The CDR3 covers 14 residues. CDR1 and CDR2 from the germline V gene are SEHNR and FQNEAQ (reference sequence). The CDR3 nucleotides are TGTGCCAGCAGCGGCGTCGCTTGGGACAATGAGCAGTTCTTC. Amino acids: CASSGVAWDNEQFF.

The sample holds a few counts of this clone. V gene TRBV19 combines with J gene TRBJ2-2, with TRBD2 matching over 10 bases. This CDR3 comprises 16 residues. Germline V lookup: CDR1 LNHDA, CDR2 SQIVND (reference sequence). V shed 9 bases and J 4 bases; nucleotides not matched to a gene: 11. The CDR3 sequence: CASTPGLAGATGELFF. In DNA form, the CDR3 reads TGTGCCAGCACCCCAGGGCTAGCGGGGGCCACCGGGGAGCTGTTTTTT.

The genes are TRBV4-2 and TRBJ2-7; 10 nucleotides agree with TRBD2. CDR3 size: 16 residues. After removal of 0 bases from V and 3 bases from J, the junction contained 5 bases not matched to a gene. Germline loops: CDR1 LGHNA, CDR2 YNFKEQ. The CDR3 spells CASSQEFGLAVYEQYF. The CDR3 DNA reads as TGTGCCAGCAGCCAAGAGTTCGGACTAGCGGTCTACGAGCAGTACTTC.

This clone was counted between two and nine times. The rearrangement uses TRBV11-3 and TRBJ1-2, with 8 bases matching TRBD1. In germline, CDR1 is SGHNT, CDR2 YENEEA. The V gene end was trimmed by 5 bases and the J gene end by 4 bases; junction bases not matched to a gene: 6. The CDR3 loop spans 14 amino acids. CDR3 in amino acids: CASSEDRAGYGYTF. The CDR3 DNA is TGTGCCAGCAGCGAGGACAGGGCGGGCTATGGCTACACCTTC. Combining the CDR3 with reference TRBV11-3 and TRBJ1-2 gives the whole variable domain EAGVVQSPRYKIIEKKQPVAFWCNPISGHNTLYWYLQNLGQGPELLIRYENEEAVDDSQLPKDRFSAERLKGVDSTLKIQPAELGDSAVYLCASSEDRAGYGYTFGSGTRLTVV.

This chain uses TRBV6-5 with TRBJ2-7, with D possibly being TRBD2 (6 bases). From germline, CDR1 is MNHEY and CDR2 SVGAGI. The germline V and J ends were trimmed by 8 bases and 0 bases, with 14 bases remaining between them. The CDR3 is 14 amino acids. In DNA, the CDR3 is TGTGCCAGCCGCCGAGCGGGCAGCTCCTACGAGCAGTACTTC. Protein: CASRRAGSSYEQYF.

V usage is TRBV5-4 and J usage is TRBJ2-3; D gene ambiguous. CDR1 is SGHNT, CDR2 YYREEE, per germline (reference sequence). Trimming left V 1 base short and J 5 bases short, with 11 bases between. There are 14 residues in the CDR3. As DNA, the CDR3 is TGTGCCAGCAGCTTGTGGTCAGGAAGAGATACGCAGTATTTT. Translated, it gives CASSLWSGRDTQYF.

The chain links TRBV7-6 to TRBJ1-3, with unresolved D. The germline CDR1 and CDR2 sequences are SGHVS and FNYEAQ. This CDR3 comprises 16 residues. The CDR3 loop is CASSRSAPLSGNTIYF. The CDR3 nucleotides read TGTGCTAGTAGTAGGTCTGCACCCCTCTCTGGAAACACCATATATTTT.